This is a list of T cell receptor beta chains from one sample in a study of graft-versus-host responses after intestinal transplantation. Sequencing used immunoSEQ multiplex PCR; TCRdb keeps in-frame clones, though not all of them. The sample records just over 9,000 clones, approximately 30% being singletons. Sequenced here: alloreactive CD8+ T cells from a mixed lymphocyte reaction culture, sampled before transplantation. The receptors originated from a human patient who was an organ donor for intestinal transplantation. Both conserved end residues are part of each CDR3. D genes are given only for firm matches. The size field is filled for only some rows; it gives once, few, many or a size class.

d_call	clone_size	v_call	j_call	cdr3_aa	cdr3_nt
-	few	TRBV5-4	TRBJ1-2	CASSYSLFNGYTF	TGTGCCAGCAGCTATAGTTTGTTCAATGGCTACACCTTC
-	medium-sized	TRBV6-5	TRBJ1-2	CASSNDGANYGYTF	TGTGCCAGCAGTAACGACGGAGCTAACTATGGCTACACCTTC
-	few	TRBV29-1	TRBJ1-2	CSVSDYGYTF	TGCAGCGTTTCCGACTATGGCTACACCTTC
TRBD1	medium-sized	TRBV27	TRBJ1-2	CASTVTGVNYGYTF	TGTGCCAGCACCGTGACAGGGGTAAACTATGGCTACACCTTC
-	-	TRBV9	TRBJ1-3	CASSYRNTIYF	TGTGCCAGCAGTTACAGAAACACCATATATTTT
TRBD2	few	TRBV30	TRBJ2-1	CAWSGYKTSGVSRFDEQFF	TGTGCCTGGAGCGGATACAAGACTAGCGGGGTATCTCGTTTCGATGAGCAGTTCTTC
-	medium-sized	TRBV19	TRBJ1-5	CASSMGLAVQPQHF	TGTGCCAGTAGTATGGGATTAGCGGTGCAGCCCCAGCATTTT
TRBD2	-	TRBV5-1	TRBJ2-5	CASSYQRGGPETQYF	TGCGCCAGCAGCTATCAGCGGGGGGGCCCCGAGACCCAGTACTTC
TRBD1	-	TRBV10-3	TRBJ2-7	CATRKPGQGIFDEQYF	TGTGCCACTCGTAAACCGGGACAGGGGATTTTCGACGAGCAGTACTTC
-	-	TRBV28	TRBJ2-7	CASSLFNRAHEQYF	TGTGCCAGCAGTTTATTTAACAGGGCCCACGAGCAGTACTTC
TRBD2	-	TRBV9	TRBJ2-2	CASSGPRGGYTGELFF	TGTGCCAGCAGCGGGCCCCGGGGAGGGTACACCGGGGAGCTGTTTTTT
-	-	TRBV5-1	TRBJ2-7	CASSFGTPSYEQYF	TGTGCCAGCAGCTTCGGGACACCCTCCTACGAGCAGTACTTC
-	-	TRBV10-3	TRBJ2-7	CAILMTGASEQYF	TGTGCCATTTTAATGACTGGGGCCTCCGAGCAGTACTTC
TRBD2	medium-sized	TRBV7-3	TRBJ2-3	CASSLSSGSRDTQYF	TGTGCCAGCAGCTTATCTAGCGGGAGTCGGGATACGCAGTATTTT
-	-	TRBV2	TRBJ2-6	CASSEFGRSGANVLTF	TGTGCCAGCAGTGAATTTGGGCGCTCTGGGGCCAACGTCCTGACTTTC
-	-	TRBV9	TRBJ2-1	CASSEGPLEQFF	TGTGCCAGCAGCGAGGGGCCCTTAGAGCAGTTCTTC
TRBD1	medium-sized	TRBV28	TRBJ2-4	CASSPGTGENIQYF	TGTGCCAGCAGTCCCGGGACAGGGGAAAACATTCAGTACTTC